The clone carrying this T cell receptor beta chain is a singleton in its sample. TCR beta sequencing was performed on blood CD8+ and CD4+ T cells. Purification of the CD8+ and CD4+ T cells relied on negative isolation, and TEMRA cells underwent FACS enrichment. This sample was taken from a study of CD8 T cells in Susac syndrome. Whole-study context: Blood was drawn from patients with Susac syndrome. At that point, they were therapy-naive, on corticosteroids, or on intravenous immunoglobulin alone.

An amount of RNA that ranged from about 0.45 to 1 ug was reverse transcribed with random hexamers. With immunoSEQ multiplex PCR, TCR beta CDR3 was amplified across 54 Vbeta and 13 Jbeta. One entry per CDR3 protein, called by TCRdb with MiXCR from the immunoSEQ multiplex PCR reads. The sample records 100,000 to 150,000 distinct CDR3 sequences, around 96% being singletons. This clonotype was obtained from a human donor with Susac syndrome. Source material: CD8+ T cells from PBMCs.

As DNA, the CDR3 is TGTGCCAGCAGTTACCCCGGGACAGGGGTCAACGCTGAAGCTTTCTTT. It yields the protein CASSYPGTGVNAEAFF. The chain recombines TRBV6-2 or TRBV6-3 with TRBJ1-1, with TRBD1 identical over 10 bases. This CDR3 has 16 residues. The V gene end was trimmed by 2 bases and the J gene end by 6 bases; junction bases not matched to a gene: 9. The V gene's germline CDR1 is MNHEY and CDR2 SVGEGT.